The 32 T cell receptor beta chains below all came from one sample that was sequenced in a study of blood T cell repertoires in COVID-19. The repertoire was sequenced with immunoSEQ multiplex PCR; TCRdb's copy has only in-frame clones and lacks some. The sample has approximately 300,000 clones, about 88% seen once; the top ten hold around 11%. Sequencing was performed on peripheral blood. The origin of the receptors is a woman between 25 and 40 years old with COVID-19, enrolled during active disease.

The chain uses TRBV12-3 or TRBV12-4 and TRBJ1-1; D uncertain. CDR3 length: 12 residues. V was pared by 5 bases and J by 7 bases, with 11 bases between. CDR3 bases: TGTGCCAGCAGTCAACTGCGGTATGAAGCTTTCTTT. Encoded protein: CASSQLRYEAFF.

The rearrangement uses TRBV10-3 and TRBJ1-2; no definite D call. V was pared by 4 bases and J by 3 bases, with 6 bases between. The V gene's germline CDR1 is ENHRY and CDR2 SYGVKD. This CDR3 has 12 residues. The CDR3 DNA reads TGTGCCATCAGTGGCCAGGACTATGGCTACACCTTC. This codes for CAISGQDYGYTF.

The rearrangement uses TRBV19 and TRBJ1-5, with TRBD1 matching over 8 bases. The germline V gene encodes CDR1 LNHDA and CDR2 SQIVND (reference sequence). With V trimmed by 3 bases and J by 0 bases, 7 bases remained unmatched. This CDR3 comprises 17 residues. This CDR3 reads CASSMGTGGNSNQPQHF. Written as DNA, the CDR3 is TGTGCCAGTAGTATGGGGACAGGAGGCAATAGCAATCAGCCCCAGCATTTT.

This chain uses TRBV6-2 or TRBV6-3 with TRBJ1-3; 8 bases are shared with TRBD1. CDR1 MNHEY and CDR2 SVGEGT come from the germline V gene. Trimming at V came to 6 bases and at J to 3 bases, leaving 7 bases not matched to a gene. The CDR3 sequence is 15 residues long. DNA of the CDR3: TGTGCCAGCAGGCCTCAGGGGGCCGGTGGAAACACCATATATTTT. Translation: CASRPQGAGGNTIYF.

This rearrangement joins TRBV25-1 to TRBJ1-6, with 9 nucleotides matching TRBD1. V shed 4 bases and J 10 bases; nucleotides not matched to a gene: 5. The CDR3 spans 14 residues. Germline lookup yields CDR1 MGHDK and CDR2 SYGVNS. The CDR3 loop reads CASSGGQGGSPLHF. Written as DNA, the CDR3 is TGTGCCAGCAGTGGGGGACAGGGCGGCTCACCCCTCCACTTT.

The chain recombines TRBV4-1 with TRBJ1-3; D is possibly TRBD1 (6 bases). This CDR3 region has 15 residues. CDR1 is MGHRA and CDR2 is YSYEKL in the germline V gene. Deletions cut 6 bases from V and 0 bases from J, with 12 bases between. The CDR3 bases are TGCGCCAGCAGAAACAGGGATAACTCTGGAAACACCATATATTTT. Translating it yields CASRNRDNSGNTIYF.

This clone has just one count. Written as DNA, the CDR3 is TGTGCCAGCAGTGTATCGCTTGCGGATGAGCAGTTCTTC. As protein: CASSVSLADEQFF. The rearrangement uses TRBV12-3 or TRBV12-4 and TRBJ2-1; D gene ambiguous. V was cut by 5 bases and J by 8 bases, with 13 bases left in between. The CDR3 is made up of 13 amino acids.

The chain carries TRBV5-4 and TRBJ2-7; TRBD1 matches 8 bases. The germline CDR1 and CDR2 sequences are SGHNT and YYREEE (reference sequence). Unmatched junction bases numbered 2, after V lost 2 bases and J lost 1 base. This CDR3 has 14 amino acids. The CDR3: CASSFGQGSYEQYF. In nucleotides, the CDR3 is TGTGCCAGCAGCTTCGGACAGGGATCCTACGAGCAGTACTTC.

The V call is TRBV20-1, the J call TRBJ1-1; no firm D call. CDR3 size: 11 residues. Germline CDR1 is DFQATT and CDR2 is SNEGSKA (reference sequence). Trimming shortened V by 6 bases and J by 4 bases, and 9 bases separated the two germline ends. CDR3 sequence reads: CSAAGGTEAFF. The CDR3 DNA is TGCAGTGCCGCAGGAGGCACTGAAGCTTTCTTT.

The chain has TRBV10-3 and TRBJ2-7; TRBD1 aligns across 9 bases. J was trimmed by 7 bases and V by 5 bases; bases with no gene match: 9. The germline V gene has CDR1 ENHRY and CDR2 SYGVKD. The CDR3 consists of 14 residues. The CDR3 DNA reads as TGTGCCATCAGTTATGGGGACAGGGTACAGGAGCAGTACTTC. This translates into CAISYGDRVQEQYF.

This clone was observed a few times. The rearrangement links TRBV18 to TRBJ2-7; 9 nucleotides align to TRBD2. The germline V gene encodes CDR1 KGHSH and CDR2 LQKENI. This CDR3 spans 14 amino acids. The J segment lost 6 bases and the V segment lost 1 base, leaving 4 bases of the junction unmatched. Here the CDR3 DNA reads TGTGCCAGCTCACCACAGGTTAGCGGGAGCGAGCAGTACTTC. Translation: CASSPQVSGSEQYF.

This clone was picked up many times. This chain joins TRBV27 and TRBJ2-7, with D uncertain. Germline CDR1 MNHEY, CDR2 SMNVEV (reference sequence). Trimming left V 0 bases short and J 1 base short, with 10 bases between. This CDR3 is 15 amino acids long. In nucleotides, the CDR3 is TGTGCCAGCAGTTTATCGATAAAGCTATCCTACGAGCAGTACTTC. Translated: CASSLSIKLSYEQYF.

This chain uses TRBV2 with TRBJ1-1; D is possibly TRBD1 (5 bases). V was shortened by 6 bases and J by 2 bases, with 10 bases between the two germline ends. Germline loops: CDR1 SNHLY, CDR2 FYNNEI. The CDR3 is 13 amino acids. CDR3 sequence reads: CASRRGPNTEAFF. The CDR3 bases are TGTGCCAGCAGGCGGGGCCCAAACACTGAAGCTTTCTTT.

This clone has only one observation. CDR3 amino acids: CACQQSYEQYF. CDR3 DNA sequence: TGTGCCTGCCAACAGTCCTACGAGCAGTACTTC. This rearrangement joins TRBV30 to TRBJ2-7; no definite D call. Trimming shortened V by 6 bases and J by 1 base, and 7 bases separated the two germline ends. The germline CDR1 and CDR2 sequences are GTSNPN and SVGIG (reference sequence). CDR3 length equals 11 residues.

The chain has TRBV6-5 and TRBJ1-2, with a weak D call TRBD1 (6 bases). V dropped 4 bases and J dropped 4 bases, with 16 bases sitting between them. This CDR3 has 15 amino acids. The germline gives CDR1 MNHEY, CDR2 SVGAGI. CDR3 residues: CASSFADSFFYGYTF. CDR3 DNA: TGTGCCAGCAGTTTCGCGGACAGCTTCTTCTATGGCTACACCTTC.

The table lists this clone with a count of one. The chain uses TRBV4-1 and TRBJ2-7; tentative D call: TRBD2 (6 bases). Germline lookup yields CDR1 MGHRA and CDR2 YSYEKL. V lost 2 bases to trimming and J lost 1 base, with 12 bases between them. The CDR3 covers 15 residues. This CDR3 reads CASSQKRDFSYEQYF. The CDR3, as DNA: TGCGCCAGCAGCCAAAAACGGGACTTTTCCTACGAGCAGTACTTC.

The CDR3 region has the DNA TGTGCCAGTAGTATAGACGGACTAGCGGGAGTAAGGGAGGCCAAAAACATTCAGTACTTC. Protein sequence: CASSIDGLAGVREAKNIQYF. The chain links TRBV19 to TRBJ2-4; 13 nucleotides align to TRBD2. This CDR3 is built from 20 residues. Trimming at V came to 0 bases and at J to 1 base, leaving 9 bases not matched to a gene. CDR1 is LNHDA, CDR2 SQIVND, per germline (reference sequence).

Written as DNA, the CDR3 is TGTGCCAGCAGCTCAGGGCGGGAAAATGAGCAGTTCTTC. Translated, it gives CASSSGRENEQFF. The rearrangement uses TRBV7-3 and TRBJ2-1, with a weak D call TRBD2 (6 bases). The CDR3 has 13 residues. CDR1 and CDR2 from the germline V gene are SGHTA and FQGTGA. V was pared by 4 bases and J by 7 bases, with 11 bases between.

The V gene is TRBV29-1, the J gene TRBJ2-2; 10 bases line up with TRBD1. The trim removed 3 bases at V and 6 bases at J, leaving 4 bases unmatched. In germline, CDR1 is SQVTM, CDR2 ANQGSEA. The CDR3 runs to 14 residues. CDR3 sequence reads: CSVERTGGAGELFF. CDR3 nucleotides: TGCAGCGTTGAGAGGACAGGGGGGGCCGGGGAGCTGTTTTTT.

The CDR3 nucleotides are TGCAGCGTTGATTCGAGGGGGTTAGGTAGTGGCTACACCTTC. It translates to CSVDSRGLGSGYTF. This chain uses TRBV29-1 with TRBJ1-2, with a tentative D call TRBD1 (6 bases). The CDR3 is 14 residues long. Deletions cut 3 bases from V and 7 bases from J, with 18 bases between. CDR1 is SQVTM, CDR2 ANQGSEA, per germline.

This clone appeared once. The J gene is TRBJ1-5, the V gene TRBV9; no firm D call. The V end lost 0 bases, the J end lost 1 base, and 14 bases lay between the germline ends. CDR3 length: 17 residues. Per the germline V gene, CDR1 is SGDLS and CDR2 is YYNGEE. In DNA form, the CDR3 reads TGTGCCAGCAGCGTAGGTAGTGGGCAAACCAGCAATCAGCCCCAGCATTTT. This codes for CASSVGSGQTSNQPQHF. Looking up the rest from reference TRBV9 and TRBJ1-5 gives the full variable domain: DSGVTQTPKHLITATGQRVTLRCSPRSGDLSVYWYQQSLDQGLQFLIQYYNGEERAKGNILERFSAQQFPDLHSELNLSSLELGDSALYFCASSVGSGQTSNQPQHFGDGTRLSIL.

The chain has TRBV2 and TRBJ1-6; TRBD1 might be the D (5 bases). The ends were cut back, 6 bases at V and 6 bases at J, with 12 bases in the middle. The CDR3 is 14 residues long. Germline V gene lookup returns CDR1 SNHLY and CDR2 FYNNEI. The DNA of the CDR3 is TGTGCCAGCAGGTTTTCCGGGGGTAATTCACCCCTCCACTTT. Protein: CASRFSGGNSPLHF.

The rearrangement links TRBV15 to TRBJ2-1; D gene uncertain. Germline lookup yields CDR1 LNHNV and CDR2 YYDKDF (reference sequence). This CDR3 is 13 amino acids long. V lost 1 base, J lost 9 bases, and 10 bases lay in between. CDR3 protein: CATSRVAGVEQFF. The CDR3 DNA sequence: TGTGCCACCAGCAGAGTGGCAGGTGTTGAGCAGTTCTTC.

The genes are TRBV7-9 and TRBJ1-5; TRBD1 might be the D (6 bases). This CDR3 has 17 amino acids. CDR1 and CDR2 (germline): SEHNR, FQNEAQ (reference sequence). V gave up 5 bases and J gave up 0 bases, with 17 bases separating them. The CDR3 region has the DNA TGTGCCAGCAGCCTAGGGGGAGGCAGAAGTAGCAATCAGCCCCAGCATTTT. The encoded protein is CASSLGGGRSSNQPQHF.

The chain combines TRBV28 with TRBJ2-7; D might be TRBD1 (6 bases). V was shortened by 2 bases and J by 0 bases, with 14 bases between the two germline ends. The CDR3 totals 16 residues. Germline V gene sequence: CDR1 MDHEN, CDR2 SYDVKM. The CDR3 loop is CASSLPTGLSSYEQYF. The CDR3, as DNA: TGTGCCAGCAGTTTACCGACAGGCCTAAGCTCCTACGAGCAGTACTTC.

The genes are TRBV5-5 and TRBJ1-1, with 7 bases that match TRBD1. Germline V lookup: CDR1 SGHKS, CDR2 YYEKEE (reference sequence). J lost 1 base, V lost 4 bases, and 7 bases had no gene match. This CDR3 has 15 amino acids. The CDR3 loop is CASSPDRFENTEAFF. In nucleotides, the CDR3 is TGTGCCAGCAGCCCGGACAGGTTCGAGAACACTGAAGCTTTCTTT.

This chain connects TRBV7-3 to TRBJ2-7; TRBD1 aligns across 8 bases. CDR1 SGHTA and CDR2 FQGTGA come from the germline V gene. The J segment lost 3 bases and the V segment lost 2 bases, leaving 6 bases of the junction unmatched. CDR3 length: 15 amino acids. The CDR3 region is CASSLGAGGVYEQYF. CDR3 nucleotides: TGTGCCAGCAGCTTAGGGGCAGGGGGCGTCTACGAGCAGTACTTC.

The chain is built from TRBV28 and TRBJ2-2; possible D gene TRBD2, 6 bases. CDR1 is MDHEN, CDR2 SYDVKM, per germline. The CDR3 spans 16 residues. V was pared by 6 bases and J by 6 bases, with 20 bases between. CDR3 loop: CASRPAGGSWSGELFF. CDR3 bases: TGTGCCAGCAGGCCCGCTGGGGGGAGTTGGTCCGGGGAGCTGTTTTTT.

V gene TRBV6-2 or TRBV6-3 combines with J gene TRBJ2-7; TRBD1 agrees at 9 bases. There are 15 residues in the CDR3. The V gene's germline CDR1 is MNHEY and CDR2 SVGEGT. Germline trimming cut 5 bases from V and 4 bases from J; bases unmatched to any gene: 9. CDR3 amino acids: CASSRRQGDMYEQYF. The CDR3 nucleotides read TGTGCCAGCAGTAGACGACAGGGGGACATGTACGAGCAGTACTTC.

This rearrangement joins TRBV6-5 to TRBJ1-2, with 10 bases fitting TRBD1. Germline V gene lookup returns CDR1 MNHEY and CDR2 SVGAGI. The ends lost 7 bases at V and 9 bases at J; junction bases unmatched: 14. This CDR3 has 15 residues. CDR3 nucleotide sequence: TGTGCCAGCACTCAATCCGGGACAGGGGCCTTGAGCTACACCTTC. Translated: CASTQSGTGALSYTF.

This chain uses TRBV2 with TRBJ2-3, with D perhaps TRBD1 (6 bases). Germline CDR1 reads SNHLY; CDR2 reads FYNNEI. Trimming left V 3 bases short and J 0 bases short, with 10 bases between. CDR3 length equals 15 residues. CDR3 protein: CASSEGASSTDTQYF. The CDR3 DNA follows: TGTGCCAGCAGTGAGGGGGCTTCTAGCACAGATACGCAGTATTTT.

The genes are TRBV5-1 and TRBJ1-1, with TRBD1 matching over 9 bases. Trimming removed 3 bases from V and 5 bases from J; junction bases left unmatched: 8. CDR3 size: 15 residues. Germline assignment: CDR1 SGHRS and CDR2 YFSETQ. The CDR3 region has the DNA TGCGCCAGCAGCTGGGGGGACAGGGAATGGACTGAAGCTTTCTTT. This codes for CASSWGDREWTEAFF. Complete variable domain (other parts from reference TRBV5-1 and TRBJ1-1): KAGVTQTPRYLIKTRGQQVTLSCSPISGHRSVSWYQQTPGQGLQFLFEYFSETQRNKGNFPGRFSGRQFSNSRSEMNVSTLELGDSALYLCASSWGDREWTEAFFGQGTRLTVV.